These T cell receptor beta chains were read from a single sample in a study of PD-1 blockade in classical Hodgkin lymphoma. The method was immunoSEQ multiplex PCR; TCRdb's version includes in-frame clones alone and lacks a portion of them. The sample yields approximately 30,000 clones, around 72% seen once. Sequenced here: peripheral blood mononuclear cells (PBMCs), sampled before the fourth cycle of nivolumab. The receptors were sampled from a human donor with classical Hodgkin lymphoma. Both conserved end residues are part of each CDR3. Fields, in order: J gene, V gene, D gene, clone size, CDR3 DNA, CDR3 protein. The D gene is left open where the match is weak. Clone size is not always given. Where it is, it says once, few, many or a class for expanded clones.

J gene: TRBJ1-1
V gene: TRBV6-1
D gene: -
clone size: once
CDR3 DNA: TGTGCCAGCAGTGAATTCGGTACAGTGAACACTGAAGCTTTCTTT
CDR3 protein: CASSEFGTVNTEAFF

J gene: TRBJ1-1
V gene: TRBV5-1
D gene: -
clone size: once
CDR3 DNA: TGCGCCAGCAGCTTGGAATTTACCAGAACGAACACTGAAGCTTTCTTT
CDR3 protein: CASSLEFTRTNTEAFF

J gene: TRBJ2-7
V gene: TRBV29-1
D gene: TRBD1
clone size: -
CDR3 DNA: TGCAGCGTTGCCTCCGGGACAGGGTTTAGCGAGCAGTACTTC
CDR3 protein: CSVASGTGFSEQYF

J gene: TRBJ2-3
V gene: TRBV5-6
D gene: -
clone size: few
CDR3 DNA: TGTGCCAGCAGCTTGGGTGACTTAACAACAGATACGCAGTATTTT
CDR3 protein: CASSLGDLTTDTQYF

J gene: TRBJ1-1
V gene: TRBV14
D gene: TRBD1
clone size: few
CDR3 DNA: TGTGCCAGCAGCCAATGGACAGGGGTTATCGGTTTTGAAGCTTTCTTT
CDR3 protein: CASSQWTGVIGFEAFF

J gene: TRBJ1-5
V gene: TRBV5-4
D gene: -
clone size: once
CDR3 DNA: TGTGCCAGCAGCTTCGGGGTAGGGCAGCCCCAGCATTTT
CDR3 protein: CASSFGVGQPQHF

J gene: TRBJ1-4
V gene: TRBV6-6
D gene: -
clone size: -
CDR3 DNA: TGTGCCAGCAGCGGGGGGATGCGTAATGAAAAACTGTTTTTT
CDR3 protein: CASSGGMRNEKLFF

J gene: TRBJ1-1
V gene: TRBV19
D gene: -
clone size: -
CDR3 DNA: TGTGCCAGTAGTATGAGCCGGGGGCGACGGATTGGGAACACTGAAGCTTTCTTT
CDR3 protein: CASSMSRGRRIGNTEAFF

J gene: TRBJ1-4
V gene: TRBV5-1
D gene: -
clone size: -
CDR3 DNA: TGCGCCAGCAGCTTGATACCGGCGGGAGCAACTAATGAAAAACTGTTTTTT
CDR3 protein: CASSLIPAGATNEKLFF

J gene: TRBJ1-1
V gene: TRBV11-1
D gene: -
clone size: -
CDR3 DNA: TGTGCCAGCAGCTCTGGCCCGGTCACTGAAGCTTTCTTT
CDR3 protein: CASSSGPVTEAFF

J gene: TRBJ2-6
V gene: TRBV5-1
D gene: TRBD2
clone size: -
CDR3 DNA: TGCGCCAGCAGCTGGGAGGGGATCGGGGCCAACGTCCTGACTTTC
CDR3 protein: CASSWEGIGANVLTF

J gene: TRBJ2-3
V gene: TRBV4-1
D gene: TRBD2
clone size: few
CDR3 DNA: TGCGCCAGCAGCCAAGCAAGACTAGCGGGGGGGGTAGATACGCAGTATTTT
CDR3 protein: CASSQARLAGGVDTQYF

J gene: TRBJ2-7
V gene: TRBV5-1
D gene: TRBD2
clone size: few
CDR3 DNA: TGCGCCAGCCAACAGGGACTAGCCGGGAAGGGGACCTACGAGCAGTACTTC
CDR3 protein: CASQQGLAGKGTYEQYF

J gene: TRBJ2-7
V gene: TRBV21-1
D gene: -
clone size: -
CDR3 DNA: TGTGCCAGCAGCAAAGTTATAGCGGGGGTCTCCTACGAGCAGTACTTC
CDR3 protein: CASSKVIAGVSYEQYF

J gene: TRBJ2-1
V gene: TRBV11-2
D gene: -
clone size: -
CDR3 DNA: TGTGCCAGCAGCTTTGATGCCAGGACGCAGTTCTTC
CDR3 protein: CASSFDARTQFF

J gene: TRBJ2-7
V gene: TRBV9
D gene: -
clone size: -
CDR3 DNA: TGTGTCATTCTCGGCCCTTTATCCTACGAGCAGTACTTC
CDR3 protein: CVILGPLSYEQYF

J gene: TRBJ1-4
V gene: TRBV19
D gene: TRBD1
clone size: -
CDR3 DNA: TGTGCCAGTAGCGGGGGACAGAGCTGGAAGACTAATGAAAAACTGTTTTTT
CDR3 protein: CASSGGQSWKTNEKLFF

J gene: TRBJ1-3
V gene: TRBV9
D gene: -
clone size: -
CDR3 DNA: TGTGCCAGCAGCGCCGACAGCCATGGAAACACCATATATTTT
CDR3 protein: CASSADSHGNTIYF

J gene: TRBJ1-1
V gene: TRBV11-3
D gene: -
clone size: -
CDR3 DNA: TGTGCCAGCAAACAGGAGCACACCGAAGCTTTCTTT
CDR3 protein: CASKQEHTEAFF

J gene: TRBJ1-5
V gene: TRBV27
D gene: -
clone size: -
CDR3 DNA: TGTGCCAGCAGTTTACGGGAGTCGAATCAGCCCCAGCATTTT
CDR3 protein: CASSLRESNQPQHF

J gene: TRBJ2-7
V gene: TRBV27
D gene: TRBD1
clone size: -
CDR3 DNA: TGTGCCAGCAGTTCCGAAAGGGGGCGCAAACAATACGAGCAGTACTTC
CDR3 protein: CASSSERGRKQYEQYF

J gene: TRBJ1-2
V gene: TRBV11-1
D gene: -
clone size: once
CDR3 DNA: TGTGCCAGCAGCGATATGGGGCTAGGCTACACCTTC
CDR3 protein: CASSDMGLGYTF

J gene: TRBJ2-7
V gene: TRBV19
D gene: TRBD1
clone size: -
CDR3 DNA: TGTGCCAGTAGTAAACTACTCGGGGTCGGGACAGGGGTTTCCTACGAGCAGTACTTC
CDR3 protein: CASSKLLGVGTGVSYEQYF